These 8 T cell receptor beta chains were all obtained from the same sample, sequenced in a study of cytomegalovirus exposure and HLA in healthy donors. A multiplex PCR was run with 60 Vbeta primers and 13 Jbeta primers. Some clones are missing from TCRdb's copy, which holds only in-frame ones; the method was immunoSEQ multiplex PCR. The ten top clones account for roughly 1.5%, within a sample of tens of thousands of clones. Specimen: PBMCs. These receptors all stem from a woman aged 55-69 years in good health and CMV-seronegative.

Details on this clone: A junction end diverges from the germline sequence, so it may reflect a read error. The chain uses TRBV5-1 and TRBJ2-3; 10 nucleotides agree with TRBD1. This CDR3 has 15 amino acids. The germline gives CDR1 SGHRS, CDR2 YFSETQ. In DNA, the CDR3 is TGCGTCAGCAGCACACCCGGGACAGGGGAATATACGCAGTATTTT. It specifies CVSSTPGTGEYTQYF.

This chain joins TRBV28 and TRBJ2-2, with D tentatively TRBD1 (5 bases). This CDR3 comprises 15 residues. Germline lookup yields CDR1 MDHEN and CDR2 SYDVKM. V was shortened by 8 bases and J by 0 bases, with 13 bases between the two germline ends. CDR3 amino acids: CASRTGAANTGELFF. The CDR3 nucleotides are TGTGCCAGCCGTACAGGCGCAGCGAACACCGGGGAGCTGTTTTTT.

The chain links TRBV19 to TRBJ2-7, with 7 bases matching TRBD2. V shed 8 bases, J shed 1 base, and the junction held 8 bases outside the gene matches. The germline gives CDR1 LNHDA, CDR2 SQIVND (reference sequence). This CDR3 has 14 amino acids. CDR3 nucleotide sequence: TGTGCCAGTCAGGCTTCGGGGGGATCCTACGAGCAGTACTTC. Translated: CASQASGGSYEQYF.

CDR3: CASPLRGPRGRFYGYTF. CDR3 sequence (DNA): TGTGCCAGCCCACTTAGGGGGCCCAGGGGAAGATTCTATGGCTACACCTTC. V usage is TRBV2 and J usage is TRBJ1-2, with TRBD1 matching over 7 bases. Germline V lookup: CDR1 SNHLY, CDR2 FYNNEI. J gave up 4 bases and V 8 bases, and 19 bases lay outside the gene matches. This CDR3 spans 17 amino acids.

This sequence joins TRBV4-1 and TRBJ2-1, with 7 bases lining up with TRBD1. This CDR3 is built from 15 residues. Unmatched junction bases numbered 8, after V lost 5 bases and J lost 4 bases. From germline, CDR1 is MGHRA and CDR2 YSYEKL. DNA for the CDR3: TGCGCCAGCAGCACCCCGGGACAGACTTACAATGAGCAGTTCTTC. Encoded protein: CASSTPGQTYNEQFF.

The CDR3 bases are TGTGCCAGCAGTTATGGACAGGCCTCGGGGGAGCAGTACTTC. Encoded protein: CASSYGQASGEQYF. The V call is TRBV6-6, the J call TRBJ2-7; 7 bases align to TRBD1. Trimming removed 3 bases from V and 7 bases from J; junction bases left unmatched: 9. CDR1 is MNHNY and CDR2 is SVGAGI in the germline V gene (reference sequence). CDR3 size: 14 residues.

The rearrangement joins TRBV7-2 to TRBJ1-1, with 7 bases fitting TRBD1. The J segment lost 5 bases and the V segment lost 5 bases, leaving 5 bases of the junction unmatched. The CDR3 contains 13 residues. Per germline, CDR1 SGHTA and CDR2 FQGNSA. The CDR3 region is CASSGPGGTEAFF. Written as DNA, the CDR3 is TGTGCCAGCAGCGGCCCAGGGGGAACTGAAGCTTTCTTT.

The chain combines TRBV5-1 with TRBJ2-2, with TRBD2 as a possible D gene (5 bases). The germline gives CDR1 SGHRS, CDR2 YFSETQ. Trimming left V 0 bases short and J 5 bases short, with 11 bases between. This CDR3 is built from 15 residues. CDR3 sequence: CASSLEGSGTGELFF. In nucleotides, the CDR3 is TGCGCCAGCAGCTTGGAAGGGAGTGGGACCGGGGAGCTGTTTTTT.